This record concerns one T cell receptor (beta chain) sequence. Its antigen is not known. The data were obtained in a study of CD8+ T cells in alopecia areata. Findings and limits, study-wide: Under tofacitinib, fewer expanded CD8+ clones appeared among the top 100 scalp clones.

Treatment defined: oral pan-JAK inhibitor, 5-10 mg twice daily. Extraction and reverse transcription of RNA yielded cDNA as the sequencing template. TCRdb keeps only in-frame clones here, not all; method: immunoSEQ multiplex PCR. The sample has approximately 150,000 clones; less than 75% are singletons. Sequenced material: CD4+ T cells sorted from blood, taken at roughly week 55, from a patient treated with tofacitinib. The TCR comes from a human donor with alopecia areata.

The CDR3 region has the DNA TGTGCCAGCAGCTTGGCAGGGGAGATAGAGACCCAGTACTTC. Translated, it gives CASSLAGEIETQYF. J is TRBJ2-5 and V is TRBV5-4, with D perhaps TRBD1 (6 bases). The CDR3 spans 14 residues. Trimming stripped 0 bases from V and 4 bases from J, with 10 bases between. Germline CDR1 is SGHNT and CDR2 is YYREEE (reference sequence).